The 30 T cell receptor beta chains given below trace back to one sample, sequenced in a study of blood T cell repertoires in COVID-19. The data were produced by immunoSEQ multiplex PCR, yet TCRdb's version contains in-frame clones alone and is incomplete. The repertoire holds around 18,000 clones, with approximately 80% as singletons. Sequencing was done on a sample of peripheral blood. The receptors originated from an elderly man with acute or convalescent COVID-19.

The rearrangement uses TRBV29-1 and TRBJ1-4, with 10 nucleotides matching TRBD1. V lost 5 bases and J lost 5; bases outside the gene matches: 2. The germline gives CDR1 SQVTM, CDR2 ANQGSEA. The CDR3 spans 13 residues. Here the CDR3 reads CSVMGQGNEKLFF. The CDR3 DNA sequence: TGCAGCGTTATGGGACAGGGGAATGAAAAACTGTTTTTT.

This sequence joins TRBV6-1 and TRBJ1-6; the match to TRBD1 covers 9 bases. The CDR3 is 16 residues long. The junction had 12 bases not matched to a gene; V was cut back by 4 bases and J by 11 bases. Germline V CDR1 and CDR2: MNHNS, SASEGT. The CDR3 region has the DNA TGTGCCAGCAGTGTTCAACCGGGACAGGGCCGCCCACCCCTCCACTTT. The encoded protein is CASSVQPGQGRPPLHF.

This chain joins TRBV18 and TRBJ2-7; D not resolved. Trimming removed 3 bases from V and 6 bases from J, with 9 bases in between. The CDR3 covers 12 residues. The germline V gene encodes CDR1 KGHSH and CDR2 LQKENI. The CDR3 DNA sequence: TGTGCCAGCTCACCGACCTCGGGCGAGCAGTACTTC. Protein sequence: CASSPTSGEQYF.

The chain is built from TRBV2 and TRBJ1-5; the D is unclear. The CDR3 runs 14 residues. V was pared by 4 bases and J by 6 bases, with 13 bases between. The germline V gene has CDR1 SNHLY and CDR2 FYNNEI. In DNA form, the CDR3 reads TGTGCCAGCAGTGCCGAGCAGCGCACTCAGCCCCAGCATTTT. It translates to CASSAEQRTQPQHF.

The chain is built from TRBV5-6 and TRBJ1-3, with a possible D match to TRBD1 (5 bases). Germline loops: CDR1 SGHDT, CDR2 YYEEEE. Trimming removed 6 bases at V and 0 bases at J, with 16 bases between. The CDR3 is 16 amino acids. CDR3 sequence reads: CASTQGGGYSGNTIYF. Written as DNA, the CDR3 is TGTGCCAGCACCCAGGGAGGAGGGTACTCTGGAAACACCATATATTTT.

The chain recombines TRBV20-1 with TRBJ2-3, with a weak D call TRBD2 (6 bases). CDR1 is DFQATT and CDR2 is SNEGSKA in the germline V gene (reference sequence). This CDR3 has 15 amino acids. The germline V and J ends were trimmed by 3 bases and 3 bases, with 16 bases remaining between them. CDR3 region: CSASSWGERTDTQYF. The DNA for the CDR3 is TGCAGTGCTAGTTCGTGGGGGGAGAGGACAGATACGCAGTATTTT.

Written as DNA, the CDR3 is TGTGCCAGCAGCCCAGGACTAGCGGGGGGGATCCAAGAGACCCAGTACTTC. Amino acid sequence: CASSPGLAGGIQETQYF. The rearrangement uses TRBV3-1 (or the pseudogene TRBV3-2) and TRBJ2-5; TRBD2 matches at 15 bases. V gave up 4 bases and J gave up 1 base; unmatched junction bases: 4. CDR3 length: 17 amino acids. Germline CDR1 reads LGHDT; CDR2 reads YNNKEL (reference sequence).

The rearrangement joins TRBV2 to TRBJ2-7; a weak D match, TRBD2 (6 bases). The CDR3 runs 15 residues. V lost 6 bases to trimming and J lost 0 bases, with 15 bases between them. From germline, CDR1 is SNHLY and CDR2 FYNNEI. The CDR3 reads CASRIGGGNSYEQYF. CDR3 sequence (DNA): TGTGCCAGCAGGATCGGGGGTGGGAACTCCTACGAGCAGTACTTC.

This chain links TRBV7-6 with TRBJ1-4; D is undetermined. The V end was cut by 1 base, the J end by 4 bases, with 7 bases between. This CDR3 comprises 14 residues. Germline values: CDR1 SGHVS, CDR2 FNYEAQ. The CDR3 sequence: CASSLGGFNEKLFF. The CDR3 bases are TGTGCCAGCAGCTTAGGCGGGTTTAATGAAAAACTGTTTTTT.

The CDR3 loop is CSADTGYTF. CDR3 DNA sequence: TGCAGTGCTGACACTGGCTACACCTTC. The chain combines TRBV20-1 with TRBJ1-2, with no clear D. Trimming took off 5 bases at V and 7 bases at J, with 5 bases between the two ends. The CDR3 is 9 amino acids. Germline assignment: CDR1 DFQATT and CDR2 SNEGSKA (reference sequence).

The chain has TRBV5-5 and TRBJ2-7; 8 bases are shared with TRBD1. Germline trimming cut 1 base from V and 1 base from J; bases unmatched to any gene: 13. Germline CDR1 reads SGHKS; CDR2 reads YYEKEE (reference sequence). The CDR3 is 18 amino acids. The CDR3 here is CASSLQATTGGMSYEQYF. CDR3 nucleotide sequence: TGTGCCAGCAGCTTGCAGGCCACCACAGGGGGAATGTCCTACGAGCAGTACTTC.

CDR3 coding DNA: TGTGCCAGCAGCTTGGATAATTGGGCAAAACTCTATGGCTACACCTTC. This codes for CASSLDNWAKLYGYTF. The chain employs TRBV5-5 and TRBJ1-2; D gene ambiguous. This CDR3 is 16 amino acids long. The V end lost 0 bases, the J end lost 4 bases, and 16 bases lay between the germline ends. Germline-derived CDR1 and CDR2 are SGHKS and YYEKEE (reference sequence).

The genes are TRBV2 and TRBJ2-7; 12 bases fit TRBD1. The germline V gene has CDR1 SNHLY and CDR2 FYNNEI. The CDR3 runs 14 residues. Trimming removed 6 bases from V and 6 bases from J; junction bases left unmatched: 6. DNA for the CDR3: TGTGCCAGCAGGCCCGGGACAGGGGGCGCCGAGCAGTACTTC. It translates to CASRPGTGGAEQYF.

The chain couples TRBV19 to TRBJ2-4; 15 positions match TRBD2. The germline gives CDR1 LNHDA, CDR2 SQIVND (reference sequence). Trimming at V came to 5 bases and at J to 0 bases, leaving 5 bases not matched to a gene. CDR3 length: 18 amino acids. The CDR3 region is CASSSGLAGGQAKNIQYF. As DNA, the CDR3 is TGTGCCAGTAGTTCGGGACTAGCGGGGGGACAAGCCAAAAACATTCAGTACTTC.

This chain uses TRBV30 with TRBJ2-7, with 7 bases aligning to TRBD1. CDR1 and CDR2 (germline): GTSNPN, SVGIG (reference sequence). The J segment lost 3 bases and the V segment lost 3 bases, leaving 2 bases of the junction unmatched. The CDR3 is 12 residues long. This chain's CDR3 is CAWSRTGYEQYF. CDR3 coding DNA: TGTGCCTGGAGCCGGACAGGCTACGAGCAGTACTTC.

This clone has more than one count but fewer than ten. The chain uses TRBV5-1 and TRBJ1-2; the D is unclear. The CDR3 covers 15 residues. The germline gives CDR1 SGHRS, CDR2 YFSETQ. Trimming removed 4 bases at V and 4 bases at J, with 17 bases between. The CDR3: CASSPGEGDFYGYTF. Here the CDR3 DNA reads TGCGCCAGCAGCCCCGGGGAGGGAGACTTCTATGGCTACACCTTC.

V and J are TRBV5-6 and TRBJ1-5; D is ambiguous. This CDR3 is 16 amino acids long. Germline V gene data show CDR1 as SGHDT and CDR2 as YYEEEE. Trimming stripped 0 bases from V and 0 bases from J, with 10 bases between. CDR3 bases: TGTGCCAGCAGCTTGGATCGGGGAACTAGCAATCAGCCCCAGCATTTT. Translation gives CASSLDRGTSNQPQHF.

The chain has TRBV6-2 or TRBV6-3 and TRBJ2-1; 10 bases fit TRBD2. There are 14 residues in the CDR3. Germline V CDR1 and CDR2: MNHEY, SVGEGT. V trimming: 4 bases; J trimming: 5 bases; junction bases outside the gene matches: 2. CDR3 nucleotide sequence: TGTGCCAGCAGTTCGACTAGCGGGCACAATGAGCAGTTCTTC. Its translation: CASSSTSGHNEQFF.

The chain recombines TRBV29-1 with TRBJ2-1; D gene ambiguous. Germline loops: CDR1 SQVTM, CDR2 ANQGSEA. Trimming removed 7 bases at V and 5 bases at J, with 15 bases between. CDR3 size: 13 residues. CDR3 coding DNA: TGCAGCGCCGAAACTGTTGTCGACAATGAGCAGTTCTTC. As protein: CSAETVVDNEQFF.

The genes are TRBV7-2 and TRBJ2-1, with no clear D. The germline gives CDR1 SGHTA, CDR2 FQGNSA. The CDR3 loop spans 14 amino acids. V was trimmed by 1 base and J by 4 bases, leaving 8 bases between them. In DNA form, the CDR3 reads TGTGCCAGCAGCTTAGACGGCGGATACAATGAGCAGTTCTTC. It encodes CASSLDGGYNEQFF.

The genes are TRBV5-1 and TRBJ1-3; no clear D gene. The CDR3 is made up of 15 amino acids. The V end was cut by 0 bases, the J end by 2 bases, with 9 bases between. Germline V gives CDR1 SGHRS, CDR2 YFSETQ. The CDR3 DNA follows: TGCGCCAGCAGCTTGGATGGGAGCACTGGAAACACCATATATTTT. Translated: CASSLDGSTGNTIYF.

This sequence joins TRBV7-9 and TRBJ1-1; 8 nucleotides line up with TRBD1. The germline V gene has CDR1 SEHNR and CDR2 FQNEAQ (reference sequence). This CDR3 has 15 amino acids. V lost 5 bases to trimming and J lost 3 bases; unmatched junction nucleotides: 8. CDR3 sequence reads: CASSRGTGGDTEAFF. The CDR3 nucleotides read TGTGCCAGCAGCCGGGGTACAGGGGGAGACACTGAAGCTTTCTTT.

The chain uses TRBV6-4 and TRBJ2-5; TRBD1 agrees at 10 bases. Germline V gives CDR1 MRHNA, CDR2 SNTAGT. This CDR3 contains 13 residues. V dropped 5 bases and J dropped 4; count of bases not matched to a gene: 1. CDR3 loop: CASSRDRGETQYF. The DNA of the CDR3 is TGTGCCAGCAGTCGGGACAGGGGAGAGACCCAGTACTTC.

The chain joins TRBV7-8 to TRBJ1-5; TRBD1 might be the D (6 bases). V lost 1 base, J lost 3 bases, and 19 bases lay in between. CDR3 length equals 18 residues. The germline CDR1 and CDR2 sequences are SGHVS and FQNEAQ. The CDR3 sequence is CASSLEPAAGVVNQPQHF. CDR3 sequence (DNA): TGTGCCAGCAGCTTAGAGCCCGCGGCAGGGGTTGTCAATCAGCCCCAGCATTTT.

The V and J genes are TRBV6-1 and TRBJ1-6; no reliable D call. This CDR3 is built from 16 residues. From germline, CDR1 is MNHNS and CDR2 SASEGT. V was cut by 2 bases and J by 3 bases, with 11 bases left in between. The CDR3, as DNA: TGTGCCAGCAGTGAATCCAGCCGAGGCTATAATTCACCCCTCCACTTT. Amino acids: CASSESSRGYNSPLHF.

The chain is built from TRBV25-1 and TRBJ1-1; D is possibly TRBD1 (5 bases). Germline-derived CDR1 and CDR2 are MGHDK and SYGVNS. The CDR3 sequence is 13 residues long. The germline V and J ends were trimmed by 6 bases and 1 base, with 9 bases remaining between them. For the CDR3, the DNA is TGTGCCAGCAGCTTGACAGCGAACACTGAAGCTTTCTTT. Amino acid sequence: CASSLTANTEAFF.

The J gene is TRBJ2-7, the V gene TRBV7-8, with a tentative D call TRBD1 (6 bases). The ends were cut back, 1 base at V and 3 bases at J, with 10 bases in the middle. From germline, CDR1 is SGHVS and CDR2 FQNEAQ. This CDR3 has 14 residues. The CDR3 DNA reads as TGTGCCAGCAGCTTAGTTACAGGGAACTACGAGCAGTACTTC. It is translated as CASSLVTGNYEQYF.

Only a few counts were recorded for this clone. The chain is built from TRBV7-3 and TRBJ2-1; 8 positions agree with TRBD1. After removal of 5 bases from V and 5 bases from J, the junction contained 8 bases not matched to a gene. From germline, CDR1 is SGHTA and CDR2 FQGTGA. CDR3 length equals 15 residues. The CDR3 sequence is CASSKPGQEHNEQFF. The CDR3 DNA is TGTGCCAGCAGCAAACCGGGACAGGAACACAATGAGCAGTTCTTC.

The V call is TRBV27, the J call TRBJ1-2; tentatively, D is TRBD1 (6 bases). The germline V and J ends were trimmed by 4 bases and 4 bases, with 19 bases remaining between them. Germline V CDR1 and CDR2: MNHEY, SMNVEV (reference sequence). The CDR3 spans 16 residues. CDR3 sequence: CASSSLGADVIYGYTF. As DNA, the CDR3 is TGTGCCAGCAGTTCCTTGGGGGCAGATGTAATCTATGGCTACACCTTC.

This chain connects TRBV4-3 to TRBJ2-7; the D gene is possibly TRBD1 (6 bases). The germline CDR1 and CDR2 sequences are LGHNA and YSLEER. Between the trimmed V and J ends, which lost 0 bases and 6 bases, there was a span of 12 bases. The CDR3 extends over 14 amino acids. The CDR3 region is CASSQDGQPREQYF. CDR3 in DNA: TGCGCCAGCAGCCAAGATGGACAGCCTCGCGAGCAGTACTTC.